Listed below are T cell receptor beta chains from one sample, sequenced in a study of blood T cell repertoires in COVID-19. Some clones are missing from TCRdb's copy, which holds only in-frame ones; the method was immunoSEQ multiplex PCR. This sample carries approximately 270,000 clones, 86% of them seen once, and the ten largest clones take roughly 8%. The sample consisted of peripheral blood. Receptors originate from a man aged 35 to 55 with active or convalescent COVID-19. Each CDR3 is given with its conserved first and last residue. D genes are given only for firm matches. The size of a clone is reported for some rows only, either as once, few or many, or as a class for expanded clones.

D gene: NA; J gene: TRBJ1-3; clone size: once; V gene: TRBV2; CDR3 protein: CARRGSRNTIYF; CDR3 DNA: TGTGCCAGGCGGGGCAGCCGAAACACCATATATTTT
D gene: NA; J gene: TRBJ2-2; clone size: NA; V gene: TRBV9; CDR3 protein: CASSPADGELFF; CDR3 DNA: TGTGCCAGCAGCCCCGCGGACGGGGAGCTGTTTTTT
D gene: TRBD1; J gene: TRBJ2-2; clone size: NA; V gene: TRBV29-1; CDR3 protein: CSVEADRGSTGELFF; CDR3 DNA: TGCAGCGTTGAAGCGGACAGGGGATCCACCGGGGAGCTGTTTTTT
D gene: TRBD2; J gene: TRBJ2-2; clone size: NA; V gene: TRBV5-4; CDR3 protein: CASSLAPTSGAYTGELFF; CDR3 DNA: TGTGCCAGCAGCTTGGCTCCCACTAGCGGGGCGTACACCGGGGAGCTGTTTTTT
D gene: NA; J gene: TRBJ1-1; clone size: NA; V gene: TRBV29-1; CDR3 protein: CSVESRDRTEAFF; CDR3 DNA: TGCAGCGTTGAATCGAGGGATCGGACTGAAGCTTTCTTT
D gene: NA; J gene: TRBJ1-2; clone size: NA; V gene: TRBV6-5; CDR3 protein: CASSYRRQDGYTF; CDR3 DNA: TGTGCCAGCAGTTATCGACGACAGGATGGCTACACCTTC
D gene: TRBD1; J gene: TRBJ1-5; clone size: NA; V gene: TRBV6-6; CDR3 protein: CASSGQGSNQPQHF; CDR3 DNA: TGTGCCAGCAGTGGACAGGGGTCCAATCAGCCCCAGCATTTT
D gene: TRBD1; J gene: TRBJ1-2; clone size: NA; V gene: TRBV11-2; CDR3 protein: CASSLGTGEDYGYTF; CDR3 DNA: TGTGCCAGCAGCTTAGGAACAGGGGAGGACTATGGCTACACCTTC
D gene: TRBD1; J gene: TRBJ1-6; clone size: NA; V gene: TRBV11-2; CDR3 protein: CASSLGQGESPLHF; CDR3 DNA: TGTGCCAGCAGTCTCGGACAGGGGGAATCACCCCTCCACTTT
D gene: NA; J gene: TRBJ2-1; clone size: NA; V gene: TRBV5-1; CDR3 protein: CASSPPGGFYNEQFF; CDR3 DNA: TGCGCCAGCAGTCCTCCGGGTGGATTCTACAATGAGCAGTTCTTC
D gene: TRBD2; J gene: TRBJ2-2; clone size: once; V gene: TRBV6-7; CDR3 protein: CASSCSGSRTGELFF; CDR3 DNA: TGTGCCAGCAGTTGTAGCGGGAGTCGGACCGGGGAGCTGTTTTTT
D gene: NA; J gene: TRBJ1-1; clone size: NA; V gene: TRBV21-1; CDR3 protein: CASSKRLTGGERHTEAFF; CDR3 DNA: TGTGCCAGCAGCAAAAGGCTGACAGGGGGCGAGAGACACACTGAAGCTTTCTTT
D gene: NA; J gene: TRBJ1-5; clone size: NA; V gene: TRBV21-1; CDR3 protein: CASSKGNVWQGVRNQPQHF; CDR3 DNA: TGTGCCAGCAGCAAAGGGAACGTTTGGCAGGGGGTTCGCAATCAGCCCCAGCATTTT
D gene: TRBD1; J gene: TRBJ1-1; clone size: NA; V gene: TRBV20-1; CDR3 protein: CSASRTGVTEAFF; CDR3 DNA: TGCAGTGCTAGTAGGACAGGGGTCACTGAAGCTTTCTTT
D gene: NA; J gene: TRBJ2-3; clone size: NA; V gene: TRBV19; CDR3 protein: CASSFGAGATDTQYF; CDR3 DNA: TGTGCCAGTAGTTTTGGGGCGGGGGCGACAGATACGCAGTATTTT